This TCR beta chain was recorded in a study of T cell clonotyping in hematopoietic cell transplantation (dated by TCRdb to 2020 to 2022). Turning to the overall study: A total of fewer than 150 blood samples were gathered in the study from 35 consecutive transplant recipients along with their related donors. Patients were recruited between September 2015 and January 2017 and followed until September 2020 or death. What the study reported, not specific to this receptor: After transplant, TCR diversity in recipients dropped, and pathologically expanded clonotypes climbed progressively between day 30 and day 180. Sample size was limited, and cells were not sorted, so CD4 and CD8 repertoire contributions could not be separated. Broader TCR repertoire diversity after transplant was predicted by Inverse Simpson Index values from donors and from recipients before transplant. Overlap with donor repertoires was found for only a small fraction of recipient repertoires, with over 95% found to appear de novo at the given depth.

Related transplant donors provided blood samples for TCR beta sequencing. Using Nuclei Lysis Solution, genomic DNA was extracted from unfractionated peripheral blood mononuclear cells that were either fresh or cryopreserved. The germline V gene encodes CDR1 MNHNS and CDR2 SASEGT. From the cysteine through the phenylalanine, the CDR3 covers 15 amino acids. Only CDR3 DNA is held: 45 bases, read in frame from base 1. V is cut back by 5 bases and J by 5 bases, with 8 bases in the junction unmatched. TCR beta CDR3 regions were amplified from genomic DNA with the immunoSEQ assay, a bias-controlled multiplex PCR using V- and J-specific primers. A proprietary barcode and Illumina adapter sequences were added to the CDR3 amplicons in a second PCR step. An Illumina MiSeq instrument was used for sequencing of the CDR3 libraries. Per the authors' processing: immunoSEQ Analyzer 3.0 was used for export and quality control, with R Bioconductor and Immunarch used for downstream analyses. Only productive rearrangements in the normalized downsampled data set went into calculating the repertoire metrics. In the normalized cohort, a clonotype counted as pathologically expanded if the clonotype was larger than 5 templates. The Inverse Simpson Index served as the measure of repertoire diversity. CMV-specificity analyses were carried out on the non-normalized data set to capture all clonotypes. The clones in this table, taken by TCRdb from immuneACCESS, are in-frame only. Not every clone is retained; where verified, under half of the shortfall comes from an unresolved V gene, and the cause of the rest is unknown. V, J and clone size are those of that table, while D and trimming were read from the DNA. For this sample the table gives 65,000 to 75,000 clones, of which about 93% were detected only once. In total, the top ten clones hold around 1.6% of the sample.

As regards this clone: Its antigen is not yet known. The input lacks base qualities; no much larger clone sits a single base away.

Sequencing was performed on peripheral blood mononuclear cells. The receptor's source is a man aged 45-65 years in good health. Some clones in this sample may be carry-over from other donors' samples. In this chain, TRBV6-1 is recombined with TRBJ1-4; 7 of the junction bases match TRBD1. The CDR3 loop reads CASSPATGINEKLFF. At the DNA level, the sequence is TGTGCCAGCAGTCCCGCGACAGGGATAAATGAAAAACTGTTTTTT.